The 26 T cell receptor beta chains reported below all come from one sample, sequenced in a study of blood T cell repertoires in COVID-19. Here immunoSEQ multiplex PCR was the method, and the copy in TCRdb shows in-frame clones only, minus some. The data hold 650,000 to 800,000 clones, with about nine tenths observed a single time. The sequenced sample was peripheral blood. The source is a woman between 18 and 29 years old with acute or convalescent COVID-19.

The V call is TRBV6-6, the J call TRBJ1-1; tentative D call: TRBD1 (5 bases). From germline, CDR1 is MNHNY and CDR2 SVGAGI (reference sequence). The V end was cut by 5 bases, the J end by 7 bases, with 11 bases between. The CDR3 contains 12 residues. DNA of the CDR3: TGTGCCAGCAGTGTAGGGGTCAATGAAGCTTTCTTT. Its translation: CASSVGVNEAFF.

This clone has only one observation. The chain combines TRBV30 with TRBJ1-3, with D possibly matching TRBD1 (6 bases). There are 15 residues in the CDR3. V shed 0 bases and J shed 4 bases, with 13 bases lying between them. Per germline, CDR1 GTSNPN and CDR2 SVGIG (reference sequence). CDR3 in amino acids: CAWSVRGASGNTIYF. Written as DNA, the CDR3 is TGTGCCTGGAGTGTACGGGGGGCCTCAGGAAACACCATATATTTT.

The rearrangement uses TRBV7-2 and TRBJ2-3; TRBD2 aligns across 9 bases. The CDR3 has 15 residues. The J segment lost 7 bases and the V segment lost 1 base, leaving 6 bases of the junction unmatched. Germline loops: CDR1 SGHTA, CDR2 FQGNSA. In nucleotides, the CDR3 is TGTGCCAGCAGCTTAGGGCGGGGGGGAGAGTATACGCAGTATTTT. Translation gives CASSLGRGGEYTQYF.

The genes are TRBV7-9 and TRBJ1-1; D might be TRBD1 (6 bases). The CDR3 spans 11 residues. V lost 5 bases and J lost 8, with 9 bases in between. CDR1 is SEHNR, CDR2 FQNEAQ, per germline (reference sequence). CDR3 in amino acids: CASSEQGEAFF. DNA for the CDR3: TGTGCCAGCAGCGAGCAGGGGGAAGCTTTCTTT.

In its sample, this clone was seen a few times. The rearrangement joins TRBV25-1 to TRBJ1-1; 9 bases are shared with TRBD1. This CDR3 has 16 residues. Germline assignment: CDR1 MGHDK and CDR2 SYGVNS. V shed 5 bases, J shed 9 bases, and the junction held 16 bases outside the gene matches. The CDR3 region has the DNA TGTGCCAGCAGTCCGGGGACAGGGAGTATGATGCTGAAAGCTTTCTTT. Its translation is CASSPGTGSMMLKAFF.

CDR3 DNA sequence: TGTGCCAGCAGCCCCTCCGGGACAGTAAACACCGGGGAGCTGTTTTTT. It specifies CASSPSGTVNTGELFF. V gene TRBV7-9 combines with J gene TRBJ2-2, with 7 bases aligning to TRBD1. The V gene end was trimmed by 5 bases and the J gene end by 2 bases; junction bases not matched to a gene: 8. The CDR3 spans 16 residues. The germline V gene has CDR1 SEHNR and CDR2 FQNEAQ (reference sequence).

This chain uses TRBV2 with TRBJ2-2, with 9 nucleotides matching TRBD2. This CDR3 comprises 17 residues. Per the germline V gene, CDR1 is SNHLY and CDR2 is FYNNEI. V was clipped by 6 bases and J by 3 bases; unmatched bases: 11. CDR3: CASRPPGLAVDTGELFF. The CDR3 DNA reads as TGTGCCAGCAGGCCTCCGGGACTAGCAGTCGACACCGGGGAGCTGTTTTTT.

The rearrangement links TRBV6-1 to TRBJ2-2; 8 bases fit TRBD1. Germline V gene data show CDR1 as MNHNS and CDR2 as SASEGT. V dropped 3 bases and J dropped 6; count of bases not matched to a gene: 15. CDR3 length: 18 amino acids. The CDR3 DNA reads as TGTGCCAGCAGTGACCCACCCGCGGGCAGGGGGCTTTCCGGGGAGCTGTTTTTT. The encoded protein is CASSDPPAGRGLSGELFF.

The chain joins TRBV5-6 to TRBJ2-7; TRBD1 agrees at 10 bases. There are 15 residues in the CDR3. The ends lost 1 base at V and 5 bases at J; junction bases unmatched: 6. CDR1 is SGHDT and CDR2 is YYEEEE in the germline V gene. The CDR3 loop is CASSLPGTGEDEQYF. The CDR3 DNA is TGTGCCAGCAGCTTGCCTGGGACAGGGGAGGACGAGCAGTACTTC.

The CDR3 loop reads CATARKGDTEAFF. The CDR3 region has the DNA TGTGCCACCGCTCGCAAAGGGGACACTGAAGCTTTCTTT. The gene calls are TRBV24-1 and TRBJ1-1; a possible D gene is TRBD1 (5 bases). Germline CDR1 and CDR2: KGHDR and SFDVKD. Trimming pared 9 bases from V and 3 bases from J, leaving 13 bases between. The CDR3 runs 13 residues.

The rearrangement joins TRBV10-3 to TRBJ1-5, with no clear D. The germline V and J ends were trimmed by 4 bases and 7 bases, with 11 bases remaining between them. The CDR3 is 13 amino acids. CDR1 is ENHRY, CDR2 SYGVKD, per germline. CDR3 nucleotide sequence: TGTGCCATCAGTGTGAGGGCGGGACAGCCCCAGCATTTT. It specifies CAISVRAGQPQHF.

The chain combines TRBV28 with TRBJ1-1; TRBD1 aligns across 10 bases. J was trimmed by 4 bases and V by 8 bases; bases with no gene match: 7. CDR1 MDHEN and CDR2 SYDVKM come from the germline V gene. The CDR3 runs to 14 residues. The CDR3 is CASYRQGAGTEAFF. The DNA of the CDR3 is TGTGCCAGCTATCGACAGGGGGCGGGCACTGAAGCTTTCTTT. The variable domain in full, with the rest retrieved from reference TRBV28 and TRBJ1-1, is DVKVTQSSRYLVKRTGEKVFLECVQDMDHENMFWYRQDPGLGLRLIYFSYDVKMKEKGDIPEGYSVSREKKERFSLILESASTNQTSMYLCASYRQGAGTEAFFGQGTRLTVV.

V usage is TRBV27 and J usage is TRBJ1-2; D perhaps matches TRBD1 (6 bases). The CDR3 sequence is 14 residues long. V dropped 3 bases and J dropped 5 bases, with 13 bases sitting between them. The germline gives CDR1 MNHEY, CDR2 SMNVEV (reference sequence). The CDR3: CASSLYREMYGYTF. The CDR3 nucleotides are TGTGCCAGCAGTTTGTACAGGGAAATGTATGGCTACACCTTC.

This chain joins TRBV30 and TRBJ1-5; D call uncertain. The V and J ends lost 0 bases and 5 bases respectively, with 8 bases between them. This CDR3 has 13 residues. Per germline, CDR1 GTSNPN and CDR2 SVGIG (reference sequence). The CDR3 nucleotides are TGTGCCTGGAGTGTAGAGGGAGATCAGCCCCAGCATTTT. Protein: CAWSVEGDQPQHF.

The V call is TRBV11-3, the J call TRBJ2-1; a possible D gene is TRBD2 (5 bases). Germline V gene sequence: CDR1 SGHNT, CDR2 YENEEA. This CDR3 comprises 14 residues. V gave up 5 bases and J gave up 4 bases, with 12 bases separating them. The CDR3 DNA sequence: TGTGCCAGCAGCCCCCGGACGGGATACAATGAGCAGTTCTTC. Residues: CASSPRTGYNEQFF.

The chain employs TRBV7-9 and TRBJ2-1; 14 nucleotides align to TRBD2. With 5 bases clipped from V and 2 bases from J, the junction kept 5 bases outside the gene matches. CDR1 is SEHNR, CDR2 FQNEAQ, per germline (reference sequence). There are 17 residues in the CDR3. CDR3 DNA: TGTGCCAGCAGCCCCCGACTAGCGGGGGGGCCCTACAATGAGCAGTTCTTC. It translates to CASSPRLAGGPYNEQFF.

The chain recombines TRBV2 with TRBJ1-1, with D unclear. V dropped 4 bases and J dropped 7 bases, with 13 bases sitting between them. Germline loops: CDR1 SNHLY, CDR2 FYNNEI. The CDR3 has 13 residues. The CDR3 reads CASSGRGRDEAFF. As DNA, the CDR3 is TGTGCCAGCAGTGGCCGGGGTAGGGATGAAGCTTTCTTT.

This chain joins TRBV6-5 and TRBJ2-1; D not certain. CDR3 length: 11 amino acids. The V gene lost 7 bases and the J gene lost 8 bases, with 9 bases spanning the gap. Germline lookup yields CDR1 MNHEY and CDR2 SVGAGI. This CDR3 is CASTLGYEQFF. Here the CDR3 DNA reads TGTGCCAGCACGCTCGGGTATGAGCAGTTCTTC.

The chain couples TRBV15 to TRBJ1-6, with unresolved D. The V gene lost 3 bases and the J gene lost 9 bases, with 18 bases spanning the gap. This CDR3 region has 16 residues. CDR1 and CDR2 from the germline V gene are LNHNV and YYDKDF (reference sequence). In DNA form, the CDR3 reads TGTGCCACCAGCAGGCTAGAGGTACGGTCGATTTCACCCCTCCACTTT. This codes for CATSRLEVRSISPLHF.

This chain joins TRBV5-1 and TRBJ2-2; 8 bases agree with TRBD1. CDR1 is SGHRS and CDR2 is YFSETQ in the germline V gene. The CDR3 has 16 residues. The V and J ends lost 4 bases and 1 base, in that order; junction bases with no gene match: 6. The CDR3, as DNA: TGCGCCAGCAGCCTCATTGGGACAGGGAACACCGGGGAGCTGTTTTTT. This translates into CASSLIGTGNTGELFF.

The chain joins TRBV27 to TRBJ1-2, with 7 bases matching TRBD1. CDR1 and CDR2 from the germline V gene are MNHEY and SMNVEV (reference sequence). Germline trimming cut 7 bases from V and 3 bases from J; bases unmatched to any gene: 8. The CDR3 is 14 amino acids. CDR3 bases: TGTGCCAGCAAAAGACAGGGCACAGACTATGGCTACACCTTC. Translation: CASKRQGTDYGYTF.

The rearrangement joins TRBV7-3 to TRBJ1-1; 8 bases match TRBD1. CDR3 size: 15 residues. Germline loops: CDR1 SGHTA, CDR2 FQGTGA. The V and J ends lost 5 bases and 0 bases, in that order; junction bases with no gene match: 5. CDR3 protein: CASSGDRGVNTEAFF. The CDR3 DNA reads TGTGCCAGCAGCGGAGACAGGGGAGTGAACACTGAAGCTTTCTTT.

The chain has TRBV5-1 and TRBJ1-2; 8 nucleotides line up with TRBD1. The V gene end was trimmed by 6 bases and the J gene end by 4 bases; junction bases not matched to a gene: 8. The CDR3 has 14 amino acids. Germline V gene lookup returns CDR1 SGHRS and CDR2 YFSETQ. The CDR3 DNA reads TGCGCCAGCACCGCGACAGGGGCGGGCTATGGCTACACCTTC. Its translation is CASTATGAGYGYTF.

This clone was seen more than once but under ten times. The rearrangement uses TRBV4-1 and TRBJ2-7; the D gene is possibly TRBD1 (5 bases). Germline V gene sequence: CDR1 MGHRA, CDR2 YSYEKL. V was cut by 4 bases and J by 7 bases, with 14 bases left in between. The CDR3 runs to 13 residues. The CDR3 region is CASSLDVGLEQYF. The CDR3 nucleotides are TGCGCCAGCAGCCTCGATGTGGGGCTAGAGCAGTACTTC.

V is TRBV14 and J is TRBJ1-3; no clear D gene. V gave up 1 base and J gave up 1 base, with 23 bases separating them. Germline-derived CDR1 and CDR2 are SGHDN and FVKESK. The CDR3 contains 20 residues. DNA for the CDR3: TGTGCCAGCAGCCAAGCCGCCGGCCGGAGTGTCTACCTTTCTGGAAACACCATATATTTT. It codes for CASSQAAGRSVYLSGNTIYF.

The table lists this clone with a count of one. V usage is TRBV5-8 and J usage is TRBJ2-3; 13 nucleotides line up with TRBD2. This CDR3 is built from 15 residues. Germline V gene sequence: CDR1 SGHTS, CDR2 YDEGEE. The J segment lost 6 bases and the V segment lost 4 bases, leaving 5 bases of the junction unmatched. The CDR3 nucleotides are TGTGCCAGCAGCGCGGGACTAGCGGGATCTGATACGCAGTATTTT. This sequence encodes CASSAGLAGSDTQYF.